Shown below are 28 T cell receptor beta chains from a single sample sequenced in a study of T cell repertoires in cytomegalovirus infection. TCRdb used MiXCR to reprocess the reads, holding one entry per CDR3 protein. The repertoire holds fewer than 900,000 distinct CDR3 sequences, with almost 30% as singletons. No antigens are known for them. This sample comprised cultured CD8+ T cells from PBMCs, obtained from culture after CMV antigen stimulation. The source is a human donor in good health (CMV status not recorded). Some clones in this sample may be carry-over from other donors' samples.

DNA of the CDR3: TGTGCCAGCACTACCGACAGGGGGTACGCCTACGAGCAGTACGTC. Amino acid sequence: CASTTDRGYAYEQYV. This chain uses TRBV28 with TRBJ2-7; TRBD1 matches 9 bases. V was clipped by 7 bases and J by 2 bases; unmatched bases: 9. Per germline, CDR1 MDHEN and CDR2 SYDVKM. This CDR3 spans 15 amino acids.

This clonotype was counted ten times or more. This chain connects TRBV7-6 to TRBJ2-1, with 9 bases fitting TRBD2. Trimming removed 1 base from V and 3 bases from J; junction bases left unmatched: 4. This CDR3 region has 16 residues. CDR1 is SGHVS and CDR2 is FNYEAQ in the germline V gene. The CDR3 sequence: CASSLGVSGGYNEQFF. The DNA of the CDR3 is TGTGCCAGCAGCTTAGGTGTTAGCGGGGGCTACAATGAGCAGTTCTTC.

The V call is TRBV10-2, the J call TRBJ2-7; D assignment may be TRBD1 or TRBD2 (6 bases each). Deletions cut 7 bases from V and 6 bases from J, with 16 bases between. The CDR3 spans 13 residues. Germline CDR1 is WSHSY and CDR2 is SAAADI. CDR3 DNA: TGCGCCAGCAAGGGGGGCCAAGGTATCGAGCAGTACGTC. As protein: CASKGGQGIEQYV.

This clonotype appeared a few times. The chain uses TRBV15 and TRBJ1-4; D gene unclear. The CDR3 is made up of 17 amino acids. Trimming left V 0 bases short and J 0 bases short, with 11 bases between. CDR1 LNHNV and CDR2 YYDKDF come from the germline V gene (reference sequence). Here the CDR3 DNA reads TGTGCCACCAGCAGAGATACTACTGAAACAACTAATGAAAAACTGTTTTTT. Protein sequence: CATSRDTTETTNEKLFF.

The chain recombines TRBV12-5 with TRBJ2-5; 7 positions match TRBD1. V lost 6 bases to trimming and J lost 2 bases; unmatched junction nucleotides: 12. The CDR3 is made up of 16 amino acids. Germline V gene sequence: CDR1 LGHNT, CDR2 FRNRAP. In DNA, the CDR3 is TGTGCTAGTGGCCTGGGCCAGCAGGGGGTTCAAGAGACCCAGTACTTC. It codes for CASGLGQQGVQETQYF.

The rearrangement uses TRBV27 and TRBJ2-7, with 7 bases aligning to TRBD1. Germline CDR1 and CDR2: MNHEY and SMNVEV (reference sequence). The V gene end was trimmed by 6 bases and the J gene end by 5 bases; junction bases not matched to a gene: 10. CDR3 length: 14 residues. The CDR3 sequence is CASSHGTVGHEQYF. CDR3 in DNA: TGTGCCAGCAGCCATGGGACAGTTGGCCACGAGCAGTACTTC.

The chain combines TRBV7-6 with TRBJ1-4; D remains unclear. Germline lookup yields CDR1 SGHVS and CDR2 FNYEAQ. The CDR3 is 14 amino acids. The ends were cut back, 4 bases at V and 7 bases at J, with 13 bases in the middle. The CDR3 region is CASSSIGGSEKLFF. The CDR3 DNA is TGTGCCAGCAGCTCAATTGGAGGGTCTGAAAAACTGTTTTTT.

The chain recombines TRBV5-6 with TRBJ2-5; D remains ambiguous. The CDR3 contains 14 residues. V was clipped by 5 bases and J by 1 base, with 12 bases between them. Germline values: CDR1 SGHDT, CDR2 YYEEEE. The CDR3 DNA sequence: TGTGCCAGCAGTTATGGACGGCCCCAAGAGACCCAGTACTTC. Protein product: CASSYGRPQETQYF.

This clonotype has just a few counts. CDR3 nucleotide sequence: TGTGCCATCACTTATACCGGGACAGGCAACTATGGCTACACCTTC. This gives the protein CAITYTGTGNYGYTF. The rearrangement links TRBV10-3 to TRBJ1-2; TRBD1 aligns across 8 bases. From germline, CDR1 is ENHRY and CDR2 SYGVKD. The V segment lost 7 bases and the J segment 2 bases; nucleotides outside the gene matches: 9. There are 15 residues in the CDR3.

This clonotype was observed a handful of times. The rearrangement joins TRBV28 to TRBJ1-5; D perhaps matches TRBD1 (5 bases). V was cut by 3 bases and J by 6 bases, with 15 bases left in between. The CDR3 is 15 residues long. The germline V gene encodes CDR1 MDHEN and CDR2 SYDVKM. The CDR3 DNA follows: TGTGCCAGCAGTTTGGGGACCCATGCGGGTCAGCCCCAGCATTTT. Translation gives CASSLGTHAGQPQHF. Full variable domain (outside the CDR3, taken from reference TRBV28 and TRBJ1-5): DVKVTQSSRYLVKRTGEKVFLECVQDMDHENMFWYRQDPGLGLRLIYFSYDVKMKEKGDIPEGYSVSREKKERFSLILESASTNQTSMYLCASSLGTHAGQPQHFGDGTRLSIL.

This clonotype occurred a few times. The V call is TRBV27, the J call TRBJ2-3; D call uncertain. V lost 5 bases and J 2 bases, leaving 11 bases between the germline ends. This CDR3 is 14 amino acids long. In germline, CDR1 is MNHEY, CDR2 SMNVEV (reference sequence). For the CDR3, the DNA is TGTGCCAGCAGTCCCCAACCCTACACAGATACGCAGTATTTT. This encodes CASSPQPYTDTQYF.

V is TRBV7-9 and J is TRBJ2-2, with a tentative D call TRBD1 (6 bases). The CDR3 is made up of 15 amino acids. V was trimmed by 8 bases and J by 0 bases, leaving 13 bases between them. The germline V gene encodes CDR1 SEHNR and CDR2 FQNEAQ (reference sequence). The CDR3 nucleotides read TGTGCCAGCCCTACCGGGACATCGAACACCGGGGAGCTGTTTTTT. Its protein product is CASPTGTSNTGELFF.

The rearrangement links TRBV11-2 to TRBJ2-7, with 7 bases fitting TRBD1. J was trimmed by 3 bases and V by 3 bases; bases with no gene match: 5. This CDR3 is 14 amino acids long. Germline V gene sequence: CDR1 SGHAT, CDR2 FQNNGV. CDR3 nucleotide sequence: TGTGCCAGCAGCTTCCCCGGGACAGACTACGAGCAGTACGTC. Translated: CASSFPGTDYEQYV.

The rearrangement uses TRBV27 and TRBJ2-1; 9 bases match TRBD2. The CDR3 totals 16 residues. The V gene end was trimmed by 5 bases and the J gene end by 4 bases; junction bases not matched to a gene: 9. Germline V gives CDR1 MNHEY, CDR2 SMNVEV (reference sequence). CDR3: CASSPVAGGPYNEQFF. The CDR3, as DNA: TGTGCCAGCAGTCCCGTCGCGGGGGGGCCTTACAATGAGCAGTTCTTC.

In this sample, this clonotype turned up a few times. The chain links TRBV7-9 to TRBJ2-7; D is undetermined. V was shortened by 0 bases and J by 4 bases, with 10 bases between the two germline ends. Germline CDR1 and CDR2: SEHNR and FQNEAQ (reference sequence). The CDR3 covers 14 residues. The CDR3 bases are TGTGCCAGCAGCTTAGCAACGGACCCTTACGAGCAGTACTTC. It translates to CASSLATDPYEQYF.

As to this clonotype: A read error may produce the germline difference seen at one junction end. This rearrangement joins TRBV12-3 or TRBV12-4 to TRBJ1-1; the D gene is possibly TRBD1 (6 bases). This CDR3 has 15 amino acids. In DNA form, the CDR3 reads TGTGCCAGCAGCTTAGTGACAGGCCTGGACACTCAAGCTTTCTTT. This sequence encodes CASSLVTGLDTQAFF.

The chain links TRBV7-6 to TRBJ2-3, with a possible D match to TRBD2 (7 bases). V shed 6 bases and J shed 14 bases, with 45 bases lying between them. Germline lookup yields CDR1 SGHVS and CDR2 FNYEAQ. This CDR3 has 21 amino acids. Here the CDR3 reads CASSSNAGHEQGGGPSLEPYF. The CDR3 region has the DNA TGTGCCAGCAGTTCCAACGCGGGGCACGAACAAGGGGGGGGGCCGTCCCTTGAACCGTATTTT.

The genes are TRBV13 and TRBJ2-7; 9 bases are a match to TRBD1. This CDR3 has 15 amino acids. After removal of 5 bases from V and 3 bases from J, the junction contained 8 bases not matched to a gene. Per germline, CDR1 PRHDT and CDR2 FYEKMQ (reference sequence). CDR3 sequence: CASSLGAGQGYEQYF. The CDR3 bases are TGTGCCAGCAGCCTGGGGGCGGGACAGGGCTACGAGCAGTACTTC.

The CDR3 DNA is TGTGCCAGCAGTTTTGACAGTTCGGGCAATCAGCCCCAGCATTTT. It yields the protein CASSFDSSGNQPQHF. The V call is TRBV28, the J call TRBJ1-5; possible D gene TRBD1, 5 bases. V was cut by 3 bases and J by 2 bases, with 11 bases left in between. The length of the CDR3 is 15 residues. The germline CDR1 and CDR2 sequences are MDHEN and SYDVKM.

This chain joins TRBV25-1 and TRBJ1-2; the D is unclear. The germline CDR1 and CDR2 sequences are MGHDK and SYGVNS. V gave up 0 bases and J gave up 6 bases, with 11 bases separating them. This CDR3 has 14 amino acids. CDR3 amino acids: CASSEYRAHDGYTF. The CDR3, as DNA: TGTGCCAGCAGTGAATATCGGGCACACGATGGCTACACCTTC.

V gene TRBV10-3 combines with J gene TRBJ1-6, with 7 bases lining up with TRBD1. The ends lost 8 bases at V and 7 bases at J; junction bases unmatched: 8. Germline assignment: CDR1 ENHRY and CDR2 SYGVKD. The CDR3 contains 14 residues. CDR3 in amino acids: CAIGEQGWNSPLHF. In nucleotides, the CDR3 is TGTGCCATCGGAGAACAGGGGTGGAATTCACCCCTCCACTTT.

This clonotype has just a few counts. The chain uses TRBV27 and TRBJ1-2, with a tentative D call TRBD1 (5 bases). V lost 0 bases and J 5 bases, leaving 13 bases between the germline ends. CDR1 MNHEY and CDR2 SMNVEV come from the germline V gene (reference sequence). CDR3 length: 15 residues. The CDR3 reads CASSLSIDSLYGYTF. DNA of the CDR3: TGTGCCAGCAGTTTATCGATTGACAGCTTATATGGCTACACCTTC.

DNA of the CDR3: TGTGCCAGCAGTTACACAGGGGGGTCCTACGAGCAGTACTTC. Its protein is CASSYTGGSYEQYF. The J gene is TRBJ2-7, the V gene TRBV6-6; 8 bases are shared with TRBD1. V lost 2 bases to trimming and J lost 1 base; unmatched junction nucleotides: 1. Per germline, CDR1 MNHNY and CDR2 SVGAGI (reference sequence). CDR3 length: 14 amino acids.

The V gene is TRBV6-6, the J gene TRBJ1-1; unclear D gene. Germline loops: CDR1 MNHNY, CDR2 SVGAGI (reference sequence). The V and J ends lost 8 bases and 0 bases respectively, with 4 bases between them. This CDR3 has 11 amino acids. The CDR3 DNA sequence: TGTGCCAGCCTAATGAACACTGAAGCTTTCTTT. It translates to CASLMNTEAFF.

The J gene is TRBJ2-2, the V gene TRBV7-6; 14 nucleotides match TRBD2. The CDR3 is 16 amino acids. Losses at the gene ends were 4 bases for V and 7 bases for J; bases not matched to a gene: 5. Germline CDR1 reads SGHVS; CDR2 reads FNYEAQ. In DNA form, the CDR3 reads TGTGCCAGCAGCTCGACTAGCGGGGGGGCTAACGGGGAGCTGTTTTTT. Protein sequence: CASSSTSGGANGELFF.

V is TRBV11-2 and J is TRBJ2-3, with D possibly being TRBD1 or TRBD2 (5 bases each). Per germline, CDR1 SGHAT and CDR2 FQNNGV. The germline V and J ends were trimmed by 1 base and 6 bases, with 11 bases remaining between them. This CDR3 region has 14 residues. The CDR3 DNA reads as TGTGCCAGCAGCTTAGCGGGGAAGGGGGATACGCAGTATTTT. It translates to CASSLAGKGDTQYF.

CDR3 in amino acids: CASSQDQGGGVYGYTF. The CDR3, as DNA: TGCGCCAGCAGCCAAGATCAGGGAGGGGGCGTCTATGGCTACACCTTC. The chain combines TRBV4-1 with TRBJ1-2; 7 bases agree with TRBD1. Germline V CDR1 and CDR2: MGHRA, YSYEKL. Unmatched junction bases numbered 8, after V lost 0 bases and J lost 4 bases. CDR3 length: 16 residues.

The V call is TRBV7-9, the J call TRBJ2-2; D possibly uses TRBD1 or TRBD2 (5 bases each). Germline V gives CDR1 SEHNR, CDR2 FQNEAQ (reference sequence). V was trimmed by 8 bases and J by 6 bases, leaving 16 bases between them. CDR3 length: 14 residues. The chain's CDR3 is CASFRDPSPGELFF. The DNA for the CDR3 is TGTGCCAGCTTCCGGGACCCTTCGCCCGGGGAGCTGTTTTTT.